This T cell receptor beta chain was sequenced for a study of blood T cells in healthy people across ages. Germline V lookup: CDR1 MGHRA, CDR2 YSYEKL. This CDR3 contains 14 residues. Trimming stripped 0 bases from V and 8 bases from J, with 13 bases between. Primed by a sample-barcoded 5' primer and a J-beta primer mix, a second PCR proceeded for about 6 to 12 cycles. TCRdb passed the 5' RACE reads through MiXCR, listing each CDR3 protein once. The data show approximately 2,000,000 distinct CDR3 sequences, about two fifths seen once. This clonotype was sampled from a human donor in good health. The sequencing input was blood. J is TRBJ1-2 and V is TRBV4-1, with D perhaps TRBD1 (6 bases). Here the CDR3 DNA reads TGCGCCAGCAGCCAAGATGGGCGAGGGGGGGGCTACACCTTC. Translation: CASSQDGRGGGYTF.